This T cell receptor beta chain was obtained from a study of blood T cell repertoires in COVID-19. As for the study in general: The origin of the acute and convalescent COVID-19 samples was the United States, Italy and Spain. T cells, B-cell-depleted T cells, or PBMCs provided the cDNA or gDNA that served as material.

Trimming removed 4 bases from V and 9 bases from J, with 10 bases in between. There are 13 residues in the CDR3. Cohort 3 recovered donors had two negative PCRs, clearance, or symptom resolution. As handled by the study authors: Scientists estimated how many nucleated cells there were by amplifying reference gene primers. Method: immunoSEQ multiplex PCR; TCRdb's copy keeps in-frame clones and lacks some. The D gene and trimming were derived from the DNA, and the V and J assignments and clone size from that table. The sample includes approximately 210,000 clones, over 75% of them seen just once. The origin of this receptor is a woman aged 55-69 years who had recovered from COVID-19. The chain has TRBV12-3 or TRBV12-4 and TRBJ1-6, with D unresolved. What was sequenced was PBMCs or T cells enriched from blood (not recorded which). The CDR3 reads CASSSREGSPLHF. The CDR3 DNA reads TGTGCCAGCAGTTCCCGGGAGGGTTCACCCCTCCACTTT.